This T cell receptor beta chain emerged from a study of blood T cell repertoires in COVID-19. Turning to the study itself: Sites across the United States, Italy and Spain contributed samples from acute and convalescent COVID-19. Sample material is recorded as cDNA or gDNA derived from T cells, B-cell-depleted T cells, or PBMCs.

Germline V gives CDR1 LGHNT, CDR2 FRNRAP. The V gene end was trimmed by 5 bases and the J gene end by 1 base; junction bases not matched to a gene: 5. CDR3 length: 15 amino acids. Repertoires were generated with immunoSEQ multiplex PCR, while TCRdb's copy carries only in-frame clones and drops some. Here the sample spans 60,000 or so clones, roughly 74% being singletons. The specimen sequenced was peripheral blood. V gene TRBV12-5 combines with J gene TRBJ2-5; 9 bases match TRBD2. The sequence was collected from a human donor in a cohort sampled during active COVID-19. CDR3 sequence (DNA): TGTGCTAGTGGTCTAGCGGGGCCTCGCCAAGAGACCCAGTACTTC. Its protein product is CASGLAGPRQETQYF.